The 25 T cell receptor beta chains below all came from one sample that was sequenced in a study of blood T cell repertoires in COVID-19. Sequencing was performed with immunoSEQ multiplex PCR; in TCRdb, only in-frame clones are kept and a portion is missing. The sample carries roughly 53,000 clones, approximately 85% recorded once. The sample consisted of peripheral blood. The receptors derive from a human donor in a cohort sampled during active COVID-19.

This chain's CDR3 is CASSLGETAAKNIQYF. The CDR3 DNA reads TGTGCCAGCAGCTTAGGCGAGACAGCTGCCAAAAACATTCAGTACTTC. V usage is TRBV7-2 and J usage is TRBJ2-4, with D perhaps TRBD1 (5 bases). Trimming removed 1 base from V and 1 base from J, with 11 bases in between. Germline V gives CDR1 SGHTA, CDR2 FQGNSA. The CDR3 loop spans 16 amino acids.

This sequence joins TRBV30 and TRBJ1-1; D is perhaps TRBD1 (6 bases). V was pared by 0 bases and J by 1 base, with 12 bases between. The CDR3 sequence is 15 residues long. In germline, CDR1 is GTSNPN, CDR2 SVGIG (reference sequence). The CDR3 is CAWSVRNRANTEAFF. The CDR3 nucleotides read TGTGCCTGGAGTGTACGGAACAGGGCGAACACTGAAGCTTTCTTT.

The CDR3 bases are TGTGCCAGCACCCGGGACAGCACGAACACCGGGGAGCTGTTTTTT. It codes for CASTRDSTNTGELFF. The V gene is TRBV5-4, the J gene TRBJ2-2, with 7 bases identical to TRBD1. The CDR3 runs to 15 residues. V lost 6 bases to trimming and J lost 0 bases; unmatched junction nucleotides: 5. The germline V gene has CDR1 SGHNT and CDR2 YYREEE (reference sequence). Full variable domain (rest looked up from reference TRBV5-4 and TRBJ2-2): ETGVTQSPTHLIKTRGQQVTLRCSSQSGHNTVSWYQQALGQGPQFIFQYYREEENGRGNFPPRFSGLQFPNYSSELNVNALELDDSALYLCASTRDSTNTGELFFGEGSRLTVL.

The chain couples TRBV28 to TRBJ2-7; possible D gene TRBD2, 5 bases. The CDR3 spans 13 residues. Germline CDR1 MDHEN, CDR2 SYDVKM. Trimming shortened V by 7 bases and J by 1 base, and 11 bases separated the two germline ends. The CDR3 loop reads CASKKTGSYEQYF. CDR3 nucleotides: TGTGCCAGCAAAAAAACGGGGTCCTACGAGCAGTACTTC.

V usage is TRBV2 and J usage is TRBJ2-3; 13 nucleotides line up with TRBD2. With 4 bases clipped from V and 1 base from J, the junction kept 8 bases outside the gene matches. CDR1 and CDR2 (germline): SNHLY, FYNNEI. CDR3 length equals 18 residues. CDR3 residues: CASSVRTSGRKGTDTQYF. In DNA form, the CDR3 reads TGTGCCAGCAGTGTTAGGACTAGCGGGAGAAAAGGCACAGATACGCAGTATTTT.

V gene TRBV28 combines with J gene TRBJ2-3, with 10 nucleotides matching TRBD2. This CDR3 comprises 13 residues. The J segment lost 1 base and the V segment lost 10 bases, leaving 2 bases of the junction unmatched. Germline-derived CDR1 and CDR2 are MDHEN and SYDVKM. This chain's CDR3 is CATGLAGTDTQYF. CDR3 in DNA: TGTGCCACAGGACTAGCGGGCACAGATACGCAGTATTTT.

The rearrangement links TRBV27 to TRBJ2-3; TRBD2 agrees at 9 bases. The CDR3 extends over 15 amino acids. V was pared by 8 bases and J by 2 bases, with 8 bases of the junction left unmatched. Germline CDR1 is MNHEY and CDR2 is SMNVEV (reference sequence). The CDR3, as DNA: TGTGCCAGCCTCGCGGGGACTAGCTTCACAGATACGCAGTATTTT. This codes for CASLAGTSFTDTQYF.

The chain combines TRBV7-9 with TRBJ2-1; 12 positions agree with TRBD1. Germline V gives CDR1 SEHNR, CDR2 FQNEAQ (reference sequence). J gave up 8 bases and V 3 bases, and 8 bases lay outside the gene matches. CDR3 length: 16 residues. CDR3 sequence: CASSFFGTGGIDEQFF. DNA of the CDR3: TGTGCCAGCAGCTTCTTTGGGACAGGGGGCATAGATGAGCAGTTCTTC.

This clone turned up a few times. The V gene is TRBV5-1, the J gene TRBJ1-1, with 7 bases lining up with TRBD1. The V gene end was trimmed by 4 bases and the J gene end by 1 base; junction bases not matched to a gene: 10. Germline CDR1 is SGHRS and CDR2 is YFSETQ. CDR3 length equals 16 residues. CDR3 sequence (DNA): TGCGCCAGCAGCCAACGATCGGGACAGCCGAACACTGAAGCTTTCTTT. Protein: CASSQRSGQPNTEAFF.

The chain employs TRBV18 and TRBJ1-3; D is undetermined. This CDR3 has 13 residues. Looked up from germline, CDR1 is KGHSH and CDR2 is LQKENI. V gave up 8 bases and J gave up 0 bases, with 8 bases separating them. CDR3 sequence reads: CASTRSSGNTIYF. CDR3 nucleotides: TGTGCCAGCACGCGGAGCTCTGGAAACACCATATATTTT. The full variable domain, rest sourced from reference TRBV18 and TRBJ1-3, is NAGVMQNPRHLVRRRGQEARLRCSPMKGHSHVYWYRQLPEEGLKFMVYLQKENIIDESGMPKERFSAEFPKEGPSILRIQQVVRGDSAAYFCASTRSSGNTIYFGEGSWLTVV.

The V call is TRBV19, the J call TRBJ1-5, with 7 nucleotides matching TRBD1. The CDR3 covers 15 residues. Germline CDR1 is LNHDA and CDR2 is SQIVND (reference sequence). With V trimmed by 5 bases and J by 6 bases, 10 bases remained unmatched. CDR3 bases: TGTGCCAGTAGTTTTACCCGGACAGGCCCTCAGCCCCAGCATTTT. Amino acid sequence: CASSFTRTGPQPQHF.

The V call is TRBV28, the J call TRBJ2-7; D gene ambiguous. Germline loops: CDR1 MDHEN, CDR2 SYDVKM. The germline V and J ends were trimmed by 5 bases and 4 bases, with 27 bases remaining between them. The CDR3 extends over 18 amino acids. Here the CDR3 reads CASSPPPVLRGPVYEQYF. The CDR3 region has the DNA TGTGCCAGCAGTCCCCCCCCCGTTCTCCGAGGCCCCGTTTACGAGCAGTACTTC.

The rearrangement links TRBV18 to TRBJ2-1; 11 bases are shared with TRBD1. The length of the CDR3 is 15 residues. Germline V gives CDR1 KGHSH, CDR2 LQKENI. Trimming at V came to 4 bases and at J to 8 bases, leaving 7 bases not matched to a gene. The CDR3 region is CASSLGQGALDEQFF. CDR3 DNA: TGTGCCAGCTCACTAGGACAGGGGGCCCTGGATGAGCAGTTCTTC.

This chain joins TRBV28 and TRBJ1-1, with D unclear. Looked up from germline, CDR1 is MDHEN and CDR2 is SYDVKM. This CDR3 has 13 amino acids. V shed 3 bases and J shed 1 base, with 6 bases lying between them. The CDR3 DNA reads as TGTGCCAGCAGTTTGGTCGGGAACACTGAAGCTTTCTTT. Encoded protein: CASSLVGNTEAFF.

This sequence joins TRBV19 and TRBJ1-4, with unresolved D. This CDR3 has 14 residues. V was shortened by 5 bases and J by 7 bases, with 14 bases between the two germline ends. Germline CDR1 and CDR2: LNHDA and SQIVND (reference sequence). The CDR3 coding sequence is TGTGCCAGTAGTTTTAAGTTGAGTACTGAAAAACTGTTTTTT. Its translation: CASSFKLSTEKLFF. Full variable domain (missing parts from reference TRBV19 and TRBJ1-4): DGGITQSPKYLFRKEGQNVTLSCEQNLNHDAMYWYRQDPGQGLRLIYYSQIVNDFQKGDIAEGYSVSREKKESFPLTVTSAQKNPTAFYLCASSFKLSTEKLFFGSGTQLSVL.

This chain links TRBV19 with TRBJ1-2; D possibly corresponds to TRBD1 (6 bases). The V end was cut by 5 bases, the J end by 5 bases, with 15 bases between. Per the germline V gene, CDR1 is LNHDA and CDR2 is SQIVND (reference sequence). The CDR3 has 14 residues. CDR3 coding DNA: TGTGCCAGTAGTTTCCCCGGGACACCGTATGGCTACACCTTC. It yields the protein CASSFPGTPYGYTF.

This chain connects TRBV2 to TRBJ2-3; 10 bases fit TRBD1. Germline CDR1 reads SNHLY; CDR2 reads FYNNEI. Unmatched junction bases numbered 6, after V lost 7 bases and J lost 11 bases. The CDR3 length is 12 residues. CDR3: CASKGTGERQYF. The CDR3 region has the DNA TGTGCCAGCAAGGGGACAGGGGAAAGGCAGTATTTT.

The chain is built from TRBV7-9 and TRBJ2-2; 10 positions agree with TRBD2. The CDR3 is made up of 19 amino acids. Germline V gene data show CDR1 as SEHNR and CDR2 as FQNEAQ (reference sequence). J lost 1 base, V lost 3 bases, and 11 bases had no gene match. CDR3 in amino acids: CASSFGLADFIKNTGELFF. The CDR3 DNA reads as TGTGCCAGCAGCTTTGGACTAGCGGATTTTATAAAGAACACCGGGGAGCTGTTTTTT.

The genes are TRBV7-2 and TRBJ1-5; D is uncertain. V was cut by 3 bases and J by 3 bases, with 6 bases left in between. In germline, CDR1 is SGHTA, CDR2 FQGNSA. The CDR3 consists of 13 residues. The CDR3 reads CASSFQNNQPQHF. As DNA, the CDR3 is TGTGCCAGCAGCTTCCAGAACAATCAGCCCCAGCATTTT.

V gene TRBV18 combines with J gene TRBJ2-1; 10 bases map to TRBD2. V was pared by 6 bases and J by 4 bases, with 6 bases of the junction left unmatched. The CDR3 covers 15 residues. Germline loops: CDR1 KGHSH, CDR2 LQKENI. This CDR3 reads CASSPTSGIYNEQFF. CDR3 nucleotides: TGTGCCAGCTCCCCCACTAGCGGGATTTACAATGAGCAGTTCTTC.

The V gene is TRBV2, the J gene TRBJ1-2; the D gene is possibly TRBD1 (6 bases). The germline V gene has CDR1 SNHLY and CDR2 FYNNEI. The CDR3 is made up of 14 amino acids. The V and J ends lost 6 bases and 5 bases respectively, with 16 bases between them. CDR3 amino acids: CASRLPQGKYGYTF. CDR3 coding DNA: TGTGCCAGCAGGCTTCCACAGGGAAAGTATGGCTACACCTTC.

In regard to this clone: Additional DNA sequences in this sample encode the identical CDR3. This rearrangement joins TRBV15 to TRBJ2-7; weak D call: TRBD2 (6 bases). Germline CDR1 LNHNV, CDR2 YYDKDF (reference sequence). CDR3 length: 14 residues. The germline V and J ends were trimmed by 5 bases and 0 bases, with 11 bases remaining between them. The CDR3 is CATSPGRGSYEQYF. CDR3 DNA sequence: TGTGCCACCAGCCCCGGGCGGGGCTCCTACGAGCAGTACTTC.

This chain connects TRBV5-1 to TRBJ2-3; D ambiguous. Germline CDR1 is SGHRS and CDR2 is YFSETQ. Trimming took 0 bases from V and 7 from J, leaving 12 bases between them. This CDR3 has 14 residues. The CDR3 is CASSLGAITHTQYF. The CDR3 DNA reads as TGCGCCAGCAGCTTGGGCGCTATTACTCATACGCAGTATTTT.

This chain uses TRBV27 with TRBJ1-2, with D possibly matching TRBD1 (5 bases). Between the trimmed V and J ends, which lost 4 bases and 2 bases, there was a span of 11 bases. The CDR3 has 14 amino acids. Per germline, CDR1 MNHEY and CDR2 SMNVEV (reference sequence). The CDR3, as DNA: TGTGCCAGCAGTTCGAACAGGCTGAACTATGGCTACACCTTC. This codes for CASSSNRLNYGYTF.

The CDR3 nucleotides read TGTGCCAGCAGCCTAAGACTCGGACAGGACTCCTACGAGCAGTACTTC. Translating gives CASSLRLGQDSYEQYF. The chain combines TRBV3-1 (or the pseudogene TRBV3-2) with TRBJ2-7; 7 bases are shared with TRBD1. V shed 4 bases, J shed 0 bases, and the junction held 9 bases outside the gene matches. This CDR3 has 16 amino acids. Germline lookup yields CDR1 LGHDT and CDR2 YNNKEL (reference sequence).